The 14 T cell receptor beta chains given below trace back to one sample, sequenced in a study of early T cells in non-severe SARS-CoV-2 infection. TCRdb independently ran MiXCR on the 5' RACE reads; one entry per CDR3 protein. The profile covers about 77,000 distinct CDR3 sequences, with approximately 12% appearing a single time and around 15% taken by the ten largest. Source: whole blood, taken at baseline. These TCRs come from an adult who was a healthcare worker with PCR-confirmed SARS-CoV-2 infection or an uninfected control (not recorded which). The donor label of this sample is uncertain.

This clonotype was recorded a few times. The V and J genes are TRBV9 and TRBJ2-4; TRBD1 agrees at 9 bases. J lost 6 bases, V lost 3 bases, and 1 base had no gene match. The CDR3 consists of 13 residues. CDR1 and CDR2 from the germline V gene are SGDLS and YYNGEE. The CDR3 region has the DNA TGTGCCAGCAGCGGGACAGGGGCAAACATTCAGTACTTC. Translation: CASSGTGANIQYF. Full variable domain (remainder filled in from reference TRBV9 and TRBJ2-4): DSGVTQTPKHLITATGQRVTLRCSPRSGDLSVYWYQQSLDQGLQFLIQYYNGEERAKGNILERFSAQQFPDLHSELNLSSLELGDSALYFCASSGTGANIQYFGAGTRLSVL.

The genes are TRBV7-3 and TRBJ2-7; 8 nucleotides line up with TRBD1. V was pared by 4 bases and J by 7 bases, with 6 bases of the junction left unmatched. Germline loops: CDR1 SGHTA, CDR2 FQGTGA. The CDR3 has 13 amino acids. The CDR3 sequence: CASSSRTGLEQYF. The DNA for the CDR3 is TGTGCCAGCAGCTCTCGGACAGGGCTGGAGCAGTACTTC.

There are many counts of this clonotype. The chain is built from TRBV5-1 and TRBJ2-1; TRBD2 matches at 10 bases. The junction had 1 base not matched to a gene; V was cut back by 2 bases and J by 8 bases. CDR1 is SGHRS, CDR2 YFSETQ, per germline. The CDR3 is 13 residues long. The chain's CDR3 is CASSFGLADEQFF. The CDR3 nucleotides read TGCGCCAGCAGCTTCGGACTAGCGGATGAGCAGTTCTTC.

The chain joins TRBV19 to TRBJ2-3; D is unresolved. The V end was cut by 4 bases, the J end by 2 bases, with 10 bases between. CDR1 is LNHDA, CDR2 SQIVND, per germline (reference sequence). The CDR3 contains 14 residues. CDR3 residues: CASSNSGYTDTQYF. For the CDR3, the DNA is TGTGCCAGTAGTAATTCTGGGTACACAGATACGCAGTATTTT.

The CDR3 nucleotides read TGTGCCAGCAGGGAACAGGGGAAGAACACTGAAGCTTTCTTT. As protein: CASREQGKNTEAFF. The genes are TRBV7-2 and TRBJ1-1; 7 positions match TRBD1. Germline CDR1 and CDR2: SGHTA and FQGNSA. The V gene end was trimmed by 6 bases and the J gene end by 1 base; junction bases not matched to a gene: 5. This CDR3 comprises 14 residues.

This chain connects TRBV20-1 to TRBJ1-1, with D possibly matching TRBD1 (5 bases). Germline V gene lookup returns CDR1 DFQATT and CDR2 SNEGSKA (reference sequence). V was pared by 5 bases and J by 6 bases, with 13 bases between. The CDR3 covers 12 residues. The CDR3 loop is CSAYSGAAEAFF. DNA for the CDR3: TGCAGTGCTTACTCCGGGGCAGCTGAAGCTTTCTTT.

This clonotype was seen a few times. V gene TRBV12-3 or TRBV12-4 combines with J gene TRBJ2-2; TRBD2 might be the D (6 bases). CDR3 length equals 14 residues. The V and J ends lost 8 bases and 6 bases respectively, with 16 bases between them. The CDR3 DNA sequence: TGTGCCAGCGGAGGGCGGCAGAGGGCCGGGGAGCTGTTTTTT. It codes for CASGGRQRAGELFF.

This clonotype was picked up a small number of times. The V gene is TRBV6-1, the J gene TRBJ2-3, with TRBD1 matching over 10 bases. In germline, CDR1 is MNHNS, CDR2 SASEGT. Trimming removed 5 bases from V and 5 bases from J; junction bases left unmatched: 7. There are 15 residues in the CDR3. CDR3 sequence (DNA): TGTGCCAGCAGTAAAAGACAGGGGGCTGAAGATACGCAGTATTTT. Translated, it gives CASSKRQGAEDTQYF.

This CDR3 is CASSPGRGAGETQYF. CDR3 in DNA: TGTGCCAGCAGCCCCGGACGGGGGGCCGGGGAGACCCAGTACTTC. The chain has TRBV7-3 and TRBJ2-5, with D maybe TRBD2 (7 bases). V lost 5 bases and J 5 bases, leaving 18 bases between the germline ends. Germline CDR1 is SGHTA and CDR2 is FQGTGA. The CDR3 has 15 amino acids.

J is TRBJ2-3 and V is TRBV12-2; the table's D call, TRBD1, has no DNA check behind it. TRBV12-2 corresponds to a pseudogene. The CDR3 has 18 amino acids. This CDR3 reads CASRYDRDRGSSTDTQYF. The CDR3 nucleotides are TGTGCAAGTCGTTACGACCGGGACCGAGGATCTAGCACAGATACGCAGTATTTT.

V gene TRBV5-1 combines with J gene TRBJ2-3, with 7 positions matching TRBD2. The CDR3 totals 15 residues. Germline V gives CDR1 SGHRS, CDR2 YFSETQ. V was clipped by 4 bases and J by 0 bases; unmatched bases: 5. CDR3: CASSRSGLSTDTQYF. The CDR3 DNA reads TGCGCCAGCAGCCGTAGCGGGCTTAGCACAGATACGCAGTATTTT.

This clonotype was seen repeatedly, ten times or more. This chain joins TRBV29-1 and TRBJ2-1, with D uncertain. Germline CDR1 SQVTM, CDR2 ANQGSEA. The CDR3 covers 13 residues. V was clipped by 7 bases and J by 5 bases, with 15 bases between them. CDR3 nucleotides: TGCAGCGCCCCCGCGGCAGTGGACAATGAGCAGTTCTTC. Its protein product is CSAPAAVDNEQFF.

This clonotype was counted ten times or more. The V gene is TRBV9, the J gene TRBJ2-7, with D perhaps TRBD1 or TRBD2 (5 bases each). The CDR3 contains 14 residues. V lost 2 bases and J 5 bases, leaving 14 bases between the germline ends. Germline assignment: CDR1 SGDLS and CDR2 YYNGEE. The CDR3 here is CASSVGQVGDEQYF. CDR3 sequence (DNA): TGTGCCAGCAGCGTTGGTCAGGTGGGGGACGAGCAGTACTTC.

Worth noting for this clonotype: The junction departs from the called germline gene at one end, perhaps through a read error. V and J are TRBV4-3 and TRBJ1-1; D gene uncertain. The CDR3 covers 11 residues. CDR1 is LGHNA, CDR2 YSLEER, per germline. The CDR3 here is CVSSQGPEAFF. DNA of the CDR3: TGCGTCAGCAGCCAAGGCCCCGAAGCTTTCTTT.